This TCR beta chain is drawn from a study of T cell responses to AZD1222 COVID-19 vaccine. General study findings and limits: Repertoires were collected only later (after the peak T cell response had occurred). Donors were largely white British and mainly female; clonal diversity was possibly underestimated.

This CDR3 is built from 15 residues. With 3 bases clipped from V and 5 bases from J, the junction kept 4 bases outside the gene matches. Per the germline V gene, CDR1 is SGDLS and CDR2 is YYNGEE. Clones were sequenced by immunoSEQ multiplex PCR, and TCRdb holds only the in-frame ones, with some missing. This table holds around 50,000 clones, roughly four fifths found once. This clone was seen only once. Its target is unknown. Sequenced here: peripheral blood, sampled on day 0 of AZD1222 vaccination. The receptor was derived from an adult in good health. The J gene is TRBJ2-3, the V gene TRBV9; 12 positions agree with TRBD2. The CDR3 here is CASSASSGGVDTQYF. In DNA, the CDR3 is TGTGCCAGCAGCGCATCTAGCGGGGGGGTAGATACGCAGTATTTT.